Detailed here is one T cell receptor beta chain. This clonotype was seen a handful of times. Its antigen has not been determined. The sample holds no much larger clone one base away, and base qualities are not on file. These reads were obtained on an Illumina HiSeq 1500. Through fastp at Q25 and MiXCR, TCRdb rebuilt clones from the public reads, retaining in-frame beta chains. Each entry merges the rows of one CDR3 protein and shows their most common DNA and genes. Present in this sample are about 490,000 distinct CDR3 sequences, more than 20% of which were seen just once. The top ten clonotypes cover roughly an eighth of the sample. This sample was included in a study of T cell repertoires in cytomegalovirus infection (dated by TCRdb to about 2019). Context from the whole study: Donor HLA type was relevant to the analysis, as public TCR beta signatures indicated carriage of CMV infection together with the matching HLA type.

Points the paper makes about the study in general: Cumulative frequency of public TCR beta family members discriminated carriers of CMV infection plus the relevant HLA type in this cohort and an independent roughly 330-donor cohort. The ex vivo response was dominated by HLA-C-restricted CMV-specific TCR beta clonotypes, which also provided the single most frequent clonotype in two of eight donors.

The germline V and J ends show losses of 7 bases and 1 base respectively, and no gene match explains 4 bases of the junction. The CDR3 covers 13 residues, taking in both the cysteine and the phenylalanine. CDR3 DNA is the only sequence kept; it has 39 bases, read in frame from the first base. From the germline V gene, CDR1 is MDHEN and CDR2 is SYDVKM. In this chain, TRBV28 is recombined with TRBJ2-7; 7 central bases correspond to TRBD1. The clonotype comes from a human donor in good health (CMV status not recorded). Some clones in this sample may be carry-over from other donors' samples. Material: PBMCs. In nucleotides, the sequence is TGTGCCAGCACTCTGGACAGGTCCTACGAGCAGTACTTC. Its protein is CASTLDRSYEQYF.